The clone carrying this T cell receptor (beta chain) was seen ten or more times. Different DNA sequences within this sample yield the same CDR3. These data are taken from a study of blood T cell repertoires in COVID-19. CDR1 and CDR2 (germline): LGHDT, YNNKEL (reference sequence). The CDR3 is 13 amino acids. Between the trimmed V and J ends, which lost 1 base and 7 bases, there was a span of 8 bases. Original analysis: Estimated nucleated cell counts came from reference gene primer amplification. Using immunoSEQ multiplex PCR, the repertoire was profiled, and TCRdb retains in-frame clones only, with some absent. The V and J calls and clone size come from that table; D and trimming were worked out from the DNA. Among 250,000 to 300,000 clones listed, roughly nine tenths were seen once.

V gene TRBV3-1 (or the pseudogene TRBV3-2) combines with J gene TRBJ1-5, with D possibly TRBD1 on 5 matching bases. Material: peripheral blood. This receptor was identified in a woman aged 30 to 39 with COVID-19, enrolled during active disease. The CDR3 bases are TGTGCCAGCAGCCAAGTTGGGGGGCAGCCCCAGCATTTT. Its protein product is CASSQVGGQPQHF.